The TCR beta chain described here comes from a study of T cell clusters in autoimmune cytopenias. The germline CDR1 and CDR2 sequences are SGHVS and FNYEAQ. This CDR3 spans 17 amino acids. This clonotype shows up as medium-sized by frequency. Its antigen is unidentified. TRB was amplified from 250 ng of peripheral blood genomic DNA per sample. Regarding the study as a whole: Active autoimmune hepatitis patients had about 3.3-fold fewer exclusive TRB clusters than healthy donors.

Multiplex touch-down PCR amplified TRB using TRB-A and TRB-B pools in one tube. TCRdb re-called the multiplex PCR reads; every CDR3 protein appears as one record, without DNA. The table lists 1,200 or so distinct CDR3 sequences. The sample consisted of peripheral blood. V gene TRBV7-6 combines with J gene TRBJ2-3; TCRdb names TRBD2, which stays unverified in the absence of DNA. The TCR sequence derives from a human donor with an autoimmune cytopenia or autoimmune hepatitis (not recorded which). CDR3 protein: CASSLRTSGGYTDTQYF.